These 21 T cell receptor beta chains came from one sample sequenced in a study of blood T cell repertoires in COVID-19. Clones were sequenced by immunoSEQ multiplex PCR, and TCRdb holds only the in-frame ones, with some missing. This sample has roughly 380,000 clones, with 70% to 85% found just once. Sample: peripheral blood. Every receptor here comes from a human donor with acute or convalescent COVID-19. The donor label of this sample is uncertain.

This clone has a handful of counts. V usage is TRBV28 and J usage is TRBJ2-4, with TRBD1 identical over 11 bases. V lost 8 bases and J lost 9; bases outside the gene matches: 9. This CDR3 is built from 14 residues. In germline, CDR1 is MDHEN, CDR2 SYDVKM. The CDR3 DNA reads TGTGCCAGCCGTCCGGGACAGGGGGGGAGCATTCAGTACTTC. It translates to CASRPGQGGSIQYF.

This clone has a single count. The chain employs TRBV5-1 and TRBJ1-3; D is unresolved. Trimming left V 0 bases short and J 0 bases short, with 7 bases between. The CDR3 sequence is 15 residues long. The germline CDR1 and CDR2 sequences are SGHRS and YFSETQ. The DNA of the CDR3 is TGCGCCAGCAGCTTGGACAGTTTCTCTGGAAACACCATATATTTT. As protein: CASSLDSFSGNTIYF. Together with reference TRBV5-1 and TRBJ1-3, the CDR3 gives the full variable domain: KAGVTQTPRYLIKTRGQQVTLSCSPISGHRSVSWYQQTPGQGLQFLFEYFSETQRNKGNFPGRFSGRQFSNSRSEMNVSTLELGDSALYLCASSLDSFSGNTIYFGEGSWLTVV.

This sequence joins TRBV14 and TRBJ2-1; 11 bases are a match to TRBD2. The CDR3 spans 16 residues. The germline V gene encodes CDR1 SGHDN and CDR2 FVKESK. Unmatched junction bases numbered 9, after V lost 1 base and J lost 10 bases. CDR3 sequence reads: CASSQVGNSGRAEQFF. The CDR3 DNA reads as TGTGCCAGCAGCCAAGTTGGAAATAGCGGGAGGGCCGAGCAGTTCTTC. The full variable domain, in which reference TRBV14 and TRBJ2-1 provide the parts outside the CDR3, is EAGVTQFPSHSVIEKGQTVTLRCDPISGHDNLYWYRRVMGKEIKFLLHFVKESKQDESGMPNNRFLAERTGGTYSTLKVQPAELEDSGVYFCASSQVGNSGRAEQFFGPGTRLTVL.

V gene TRBV28 combines with J gene TRBJ2-7, with 7 bases lining up with TRBD1. V shed 5 bases and J 2 bases; nucleotides not matched to a gene: 9. CDR1 MDHEN and CDR2 SYDVKM come from the germline V gene. This CDR3 has 15 amino acids. CDR3 in DNA: TGTGCCAGCAGTCCCGCAGGGGGTGGTCCCTACGAGCAGTACTTC. It specifies CASSPAGGGPYEQYF.

V and J are TRBV4-1 and TRBJ1-1, with D perhaps matching TRBD1 (5 bases). The V end lost 2 bases, the J end lost 1 base, and 20 bases lay between the germline ends. The CDR3 runs 18 residues. Germline V gene sequence: CDR1 MGHRA, CDR2 YSYEKL. CDR3: CASSQLFHPGQRNTEAFF. The CDR3 nucleotides read TGCGCCAGCAGCCAATTATTTCATCCCGGACAAAGGAACACTGAAGCTTTCTTT.

This clone was seen only a few times. The rearrangement uses TRBV20-1 and TRBJ1-5; D ambiguous. This CDR3 has 15 amino acids. The V and J ends lost 4 bases and 0 bases respectively, with 13 bases between them. Looked up from germline, CDR1 is DFQATT and CDR2 is SNEGSKA (reference sequence). The CDR3 nucleotides are TGCAGTGCTAATGACGGAGAACATAGCAATCAGCCCCAGCATTTT. Protein sequence: CSANDGEHSNQPQHF.

The chain is built from TRBV7-9 and TRBJ2-2; 9 bases map to TRBD2. V was clipped by 3 bases and J by 5 bases; unmatched bases: 7. In germline, CDR1 is SEHNR, CDR2 FQNEAQ (reference sequence). The CDR3 runs 16 residues. The CDR3 nucleotides are TGTGCCAGCAGCTTTAACCTAGCGGGGATTACCGGGGAGCTGTTTTTT. This translates into CASSFNLAGITGELFF.

The table lists this clone with a few counts. This rearrangement joins TRBV30 to TRBJ2-7, with TRBD2 matching over 10 bases. Per germline, CDR1 GTSNPN and CDR2 SVGIG (reference sequence). The V segment lost 1 base and the J segment 2 bases; nucleotides outside the gene matches: 5. CDR3 length: 15 residues. The CDR3 sequence is CAWSALSGRAYEQYF. CDR3 coding DNA: TGTGCCTGGAGTGCTTTAAGCGGGAGGGCCTACGAGCAGTACTTC.

V and J are TRBV28 and TRBJ1-5, with no clear D. Trimming removed 3 bases from V and 0 bases from J, with 9 bases in between. Germline V CDR1 and CDR2: MDHEN, SYDVKM. This CDR3 has 15 amino acids. The CDR3 loop is CASSLVRFSNQPQHF. CDR3 nucleotides: TGTGCCAGCAGTTTGGTCAGGTTTAGCAATCAGCCCCAGCATTTT.

This rearrangement joins TRBV5-1 to TRBJ1-6, with 8 bases matching TRBD1. This CDR3 region has 13 residues. CDR1 is SGHRS, CDR2 YFSETQ, per germline. V shed 4 bases, J shed 7 bases, and the junction held 1 base outside the gene matches. CDR3 residues: CASSRTGNSPLHF. The DNA of the CDR3 is TGCGCCAGCAGCAGGACAGGGAATTCACCCCTCCACTTT.

This clone was observed a few times. This chain uses TRBV6-5 with TRBJ1-1; D not resolved. The V gene lost 2 bases and the J gene lost 1 base, with 5 bases spanning the gap. Germline loops: CDR1 MNHEY, CDR2 SVGAGI. The CDR3 consists of 13 residues. The CDR3 spells CASSYGKNTEAFF. The CDR3 coding sequence is TGTGCCAGCAGTTACGGCAAGAACACTGAAGCTTTCTTT.

The sample holds a few counts of this clone. This sequence joins TRBV18 and TRBJ1-6, with a tentative D call TRBD1 (6 bases). CDR1 and CDR2 (germline): KGHSH, LQKENI. The ends were cut back, 6 bases at V and 7 bases at J, with 10 bases in the middle. This CDR3 comprises 13 residues. This chain's CDR3 is CASSQDSNSPLHF. CDR3 bases: TGTGCCAGCTCCCAGGACAGCAATTCACCCCTCCACTTT.

The chain carries TRBV14 and TRBJ1-2; D is ambiguous. Trimming cost V 5 bases and J 6 bases, with 13 bases left between them. This CDR3 has 13 amino acids. The germline V gene has CDR1 SGHDN and CDR2 FVKESK. CDR3 loop: CASSLTAVHGYTF. For the CDR3, the DNA is TGTGCCAGCAGCTTGACCGCGGTCCATGGCTACACCTTC.

This clone was detected once. The chain combines TRBV7-9 with TRBJ2-7; D might be TRBD1 (6 bases). Germline CDR1 and CDR2: SEHNR and FQNEAQ (reference sequence). V was pared by 5 bases and J by 4 bases, with 9 bases between. The CDR3 has 12 residues. This chain's CDR3 is CASSPDRYEQYF. The CDR3 DNA reads as TGTGCCAGCAGCCCAGACAGGTACGAGCAGTACTTC.

The chain uses TRBV25-1 and TRBJ1-2; no clear D gene. The V and J ends lost 11 bases and 4 bases respectively, with 23 bases between them. The CDR3 is 15 amino acids. Germline V gene data show CDR1 as MGHDK and CDR2 as SYGVNS. CDR3 DNA: TGTGCCCCAGGCAGCGGAAAAGAAGTCGTCTATGGCTACACCTTC. This translates into CAPGSGKEVVYGYTF.

The chain links TRBV24-1 to TRBJ1-5, with 8 bases matching TRBD1. V lost 7 bases and J lost 5; bases outside the gene matches: 0. Looked up from germline, CDR1 is KGHDR and CDR2 is SFDVKD. The CDR3 consists of 12 residues. This CDR3 reads CATRTGDQPQHF. The DNA of the CDR3 is TGTGCCACCAGGACAGGGGATCAGCCCCAGCATTTT.

The rearrangement uses TRBV6-5 and TRBJ1-2, with 7 bases identical to TRBD1. Trimming cost V 10 bases and J 5 bases; bases outside gene matches: 10. In germline, CDR1 is MNHEY, CDR2 SVGAGI. The CDR3 is made up of 13 amino acids. For the CDR3, the DNA is TGTGCCACCCGACAGGGCTCGGGGTATGGCTACACCTTC. It is translated as CATRQGSGYGYTF.

V is TRBV6-1 and J is TRBJ1-2; 10 bases map to TRBD1. CDR1 MNHNS and CDR2 SASEGT come from the germline V gene. Trimming removed 2 bases from V and 7 bases from J; junction bases left unmatched: 16. This CDR3 comprises 18 residues. CDR3 amino acids: CASSERLRTGGFQSGYTF. The CDR3 nucleotides read TGTGCCAGCAGTGAAAGGTTGAGGACAGGGGGATTTCAAAGTGGCTACACCTTC.

The chain carries TRBV9 and TRBJ2-7, with 11 bases fitting TRBD1. After removal of 4 bases from V and 7 bases from J, the junction contained 10 bases not matched to a gene. The CDR3 consists of 15 residues. The germline gives CDR1 SGDLS, CDR2 YYNGEE. The CDR3, as DNA: TGTGCCAGCAGCTCCTCGGACAGGGGGCCGAGGGAGCAGTACTTC. Translated: CASSSSDRGPREQYF.

V gene TRBV24-1 combines with J gene TRBJ2-6; D gene uncertain. The V and J ends lost 9 bases and 4 bases respectively, with 6 bases between them. The CDR3 covers 12 residues. Looked up from germline, CDR1 is KGHDR and CDR2 is SFDVKD. The CDR3 sequence: CATLGGANVLTF. CDR3 coding DNA: TGTGCCACCCTCGGGGGGGCCAACGTCCTGACTTTC.

The rearrangement joins TRBV6-5 to TRBJ2-5, with 16 nucleotides matching TRBD2. The CDR3 consists of 15 residues. Trimming cost V 6 bases and J 6 bases; bases outside gene matches: 4. Germline V gene lookup returns CDR1 MNHEY and CDR2 SVGAGI. The DNA for the CDR3 is TGTGCCAGCAGGGGACTAGCGGGAGGGCCAAAGACCCAGTACTTC. Its protein is CASRGLAGGPKTQYF.